Many counts were recorded for the clone carrying this T cell receptor beta chain. The target antigen is unknown. This sample was taken from a study of T cells in Graves' hyperthyroidism and ophthalmopathy. Overall study context: Peripheral blood sampling occurred at initial diagnosis, before any treatment.

Study-wide results and limits: Among thyroid clonotypes expanded above 0.001, most also appeared in blood. Before onset, by a median of about six months, the model predicted ophthalmopathy.

Researchers amplified the TCR beta CDR3 regions from RNA transcripts. TCR CDR3 underwent first-round RT-PCR with the HTBI primer set. TCRdb re-called the multiplex PCR reads with MiXCR, one entry per CDR3 protein. The data contain fewer than 450,000 distinct CDR3 sequences, 11% to 15% of them singletons. The sequence was obtained from a man in his fifties with Graves' ophthalmopathy. Sequencing was done on a sample of blood.

The CDR3: CASSYGTGTYGYTF. The CDR3 DNA reads TGTGCCAGCAGTTACGGGACAGGGACCTATGGCTACACCTTC. This sequence joins TRBV27 and TRBJ1-2; 9 bases fit TRBD1. CDR3 length equals 14 residues. The ends lost 4 bases at V and 4 bases at J; junction bases unmatched: 4. Germline CDR1 is MNHEY and CDR2 is SMNVEV (reference sequence).